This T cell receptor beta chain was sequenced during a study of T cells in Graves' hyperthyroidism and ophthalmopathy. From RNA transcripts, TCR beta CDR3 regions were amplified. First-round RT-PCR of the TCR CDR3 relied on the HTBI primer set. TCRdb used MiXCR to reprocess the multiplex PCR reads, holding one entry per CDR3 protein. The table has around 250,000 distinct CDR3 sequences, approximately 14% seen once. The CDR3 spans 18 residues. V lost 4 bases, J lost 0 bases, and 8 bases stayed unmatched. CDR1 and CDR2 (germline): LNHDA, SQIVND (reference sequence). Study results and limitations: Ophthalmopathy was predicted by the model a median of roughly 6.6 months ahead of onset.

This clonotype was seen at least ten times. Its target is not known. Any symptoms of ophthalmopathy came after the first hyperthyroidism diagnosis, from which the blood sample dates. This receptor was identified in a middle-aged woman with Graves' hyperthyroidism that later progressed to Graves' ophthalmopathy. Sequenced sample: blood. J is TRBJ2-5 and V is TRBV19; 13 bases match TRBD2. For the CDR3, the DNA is TGTGCCAGTAGTAGAAAACTAGCGGGAGGGGGGTACCAAGAGACCCAGTACTTC. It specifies CASSRKLAGGGYQETQYF.